The T cell receptor (beta chain) described here comes from a study of blood T cell repertoires in COVID-19. Germline V CDR1 and CDR2: KGHDR, SFDVKD. Trimming cost V 3 bases and J 0 bases; bases outside gene matches: 4. The CDR3 length is 16 residues. Authors' processing steps: It was from reference gene primer amplification that nucleated cell counts were estimated. Produced via immunoSEQ multiplex PCR; TCRdb's table is partial and in-frame only. For V, J and clone size, that table is used; D and trimming come from the DNA. The table lists some 290,000 clones, approximately 87% of them singletons. Material: peripheral blood. The J gene is TRBJ2-3, the V gene TRBV24-1, with 8 bases that match TRBD2. The clonotype comes from a woman aged 30 to 39 with COVID-19, enrolled during active disease. This CDR3 reads CATSDPTSVSTDTQYF. CDR3 nucleotides: TGTGCCACCAGTGATCCGACTAGCGTGAGCACAGATACGCAGTATTTT.